This T cell receptor (beta chain) was sequenced in a study of cytomegalovirus exposure and HLA in healthy donors. Study-wide results and limits: A link between a missense DCLRE1C variant and TCR beta V- and J-gene trimming emerged from a later analysis. Reportedly, TCR beta sequences accurately predicted HLA-A and HLA-B alleles in most subjects.

Germline CDR1 and CDR2: SGHTA and FQGTGA. CDR3 length: 15 residues. Trimming took off 0 bases at V and 0 bases at J, with 7 bases between the two ends. In this sample, this clone turned up a few times. Its antigen is as yet unknown. Both 60 Vbeta primers and 13 Jbeta primers went into the PCR. Under the authors' procedure: An analysis that came later counted roughly 87 million unique TCR beta chains, approximately 10 million shared. Generated by immunoSEQ multiplex PCR, the TCRdb table keeps only in-frame clones and is missing some. The V and J calls and the clone size are those of that table, but D and trimming were determined from the DNA. The table has some 80,000 clones, around 73% seen once; the top ten hold over 3%.

V gene TRBV7-3 combines with J gene TRBJ2-3, with D possibly being TRBD2 (6 bases). Source material: PBMCs. The source is a man between 50 and 59 years old in good health and CMV-seronegative. In nucleotides, the CDR3 is TGTGCCAGCAGCTTAACGGGGACTAGCACAGATACGCAGTATTTT. This codes for CASSLTGTSTDTQYF.